The 17 T cell receptor beta chains listed next were all sequenced from one sample in a study of cytomegalovirus exposure and HLA in healthy donors. PCR involved 60 Vbeta and 13 Jbeta primers. Sequencing used immunoSEQ multiplex PCR; TCRdb keeps in-frame clones, though not all of them. The repertoire holds 150,000 to 180,000 clones, with over 70% as singletons. The sample comprised PBMCs. The receptors here all came from a man younger than 40 in good health and CMV-seropositive.

The table lists this clone with a few counts. The CDR3 DNA reads as TGTGCCAGCAGCTACGCCGGGACAGGGGCTCAGCCCCAGCATTTT. The encoded protein is CASSYAGTGAQPQHF. The rearrangement uses TRBV7-2 and TRBJ1-5, with 10 bases identical to TRBD1. The CDR3 runs to 15 residues. V lost 4 bases to trimming and J lost 6 bases; unmatched junction nucleotides: 6. Per germline, CDR1 SGHTA and CDR2 FQGNSA. The full variable domain, in which reference TRBV7-2 and TRBJ1-5 provide the parts outside the CDR3, is GAGVSQSPSNKVTEKGKDVELRCDPISGHTALYWYRQSLGQGLEFLIYFQGNSAPDKSGLPSDRFSAERTGGSVSTLTIQRTQQEDSAVYLCASSYAGTGAQPQHFGDGTRLSIL.

This chain uses TRBV28 with TRBJ2-7; perhaps TRBD2 as D (7 bases). The CDR3 is made up of 17 amino acids. Germline assignment: CDR1 MDHEN and CDR2 SYDVKM. Between the trimmed V and J ends, which lost 3 bases and 4 bases, there was a span of 22 bases. CDR3 DNA sequence: TGTGCCAGCAGTTTGAACATGTCGGGGGGCAGAAGATACGAGCAGTACTTC. Its protein is CASSLNMSGGRRYEQYF. Filled out from reference TRBV28 and TRBJ2-7, the complete variable domain reads DVKVTQSSRYLVKRTGEKVFLECVQDMDHENMFWYRQDPGLGLRLIYFSYDVKMKEKGDIPEGYSVSREKKERFSLILESASTNQTSMYLCASSLNMSGGRRYEQYFGPGTRLTVT.

Here the CDR3 reads CASSGSTLAGGTDTQYF. CDR3 DNA: TGCGCCAGCAGCGGGTCGACACTAGCGGGAGGGACAGATACGCAGTATTTT. The rearrangement links TRBV5-1 to TRBJ2-3, with 13 bases fitting TRBD2. The CDR3 is 17 residues long. Trimming at V came to 4 bases and at J to 3 bases, leaving 8 bases not matched to a gene. Germline-derived CDR1 and CDR2 are SGHRS and YFSETQ.

This chain connects TRBV5-6 to TRBJ1-4; 7 bases are a match to TRBD1. Germline V gene sequence: CDR1 SGHDT, CDR2 YYEEEE. With 4 bases clipped from V and 0 bases from J, the junction kept 6 bases outside the gene matches. This CDR3 spans 16 amino acids. This CDR3 reads CASSNLDRATNEKLFF. CDR3 nucleotide sequence: TGTGCCAGCAGCAACCTAGACAGGGCAACTAATGAAAAACTGTTTTTT.

The gene calls are TRBV6-5 and TRBJ1-1; D not certain. CDR1 is MNHEY, CDR2 SVGAGI, per germline. This CDR3 spans 13 amino acids. V dropped 3 bases and J dropped 6 bases, with 11 bases sitting between them. CDR3 nucleotide sequence: TGTGCCAGCAGTTATGGGAGTAGCGCTGAAGCTTTCTTT. Its translation is CASSYGSSAEAFF.

This clone was counted only a few times. This chain links TRBV7-8 with TRBJ2-3; the match to TRBD2 covers 8 bases. Germline loops: CDR1 SGHVS, CDR2 FQNEAQ. V gave up 1 base and J gave up 2 bases; unmatched junction bases: 8. This CDR3 spans 17 amino acids. CDR3 sequence: CASSLVRASGYTDTQYF. As DNA, the CDR3 is TGTGCCAGCAGCTTAGTTCGGGCTAGCGGGTACACAGATACGCAGTATTTT.

The chain has TRBV28 and TRBJ2-1; 15 bases map to TRBD2. V shed 6 bases and J 4 bases; nucleotides not matched to a gene: 13. The CDR3 sequence is 19 residues long. Per germline, CDR1 MDHEN and CDR2 SYDVKM. The CDR3 sequence is CASSGRTSGRASRYNEQFF. In DNA, the CDR3 is TGTGCCAGCAGCGGCCGGACTAGCGGGAGGGCCTCCAGGTACAATGAGCAGTTCTTC.

This chain uses TRBV2 with TRBJ1-2, with 7 bases aligning to TRBD1. The CDR3 is 16 residues long. V was clipped by 0 bases and J by 4 bases; unmatched bases: 8. Looked up from germline, CDR1 is SNHLY and CDR2 is FYNNEI. CDR3 region: CASSEAGGQEGYGYTF. Here the CDR3 DNA reads TGTGCCAGCAGTGAAGCGGGTGGACAGGAGGGCTATGGCTACACCTTC.

The rearrangement links TRBV7-9 to TRBJ2-5; tentatively, D is TRBD2 (6 bases). The assigned J gene may be wrong: the sequence end matches TRBJ2-7 better. Germline CDR1 reads SEHNR; CDR2 reads FQNEAQ (reference sequence). The CDR3 runs to 18 residues. The CDR3 loop is CASSLWPLAAKDSYEQYF. In DNA form, the CDR3 reads TGTGCCAGCAGCTTATGGCCCTTAGCGGCTAAGGACTCCTACGAGCAGTACTTC.

The rearrangement joins TRBV2 to TRBJ2-3, with TRBD2 matching 12 bases. Germline V gene data show CDR1 as SNHLY and CDR2 as FYNNEI. J gave up 2 bases and V 7 bases, and 7 bases lay outside the gene matches. The CDR3 has 16 amino acids. CDR3 loop: CASMRTSGTITDTQYF. The CDR3 DNA sequence: TGTGCCAGCATGAGGACTAGCGGGACAATCACAGATACGCAGTATTTT.

The genes are TRBV5-6 and TRBJ1-2; D is unresolved. Germline-derived CDR1 and CDR2 are SGHDT and YYEEEE. The V gene lost 0 bases and the J gene lost 1 base, with 7 bases spanning the gap. The CDR3 totals 14 residues. CDR3 DNA: TGTGCCAGCAGCTTGGGACTGAGTAACTATGGCTACACCTTC. It yields the protein CASSLGLSNYGYTF.

The V call is TRBV21-1, the J call TRBJ2-1; TRBD2 reflects the table's D call only, with no check against the DNA. TRBV21-1 is a listed pseudogene. CDR3 size: 16 residues. CDR3 bases: TGTGCCAGCAGCAAAGATAGGGGAGGGTCGGACAATGAGCAGTTCTTC. Translation gives CASSKDRGGSDNEQFF.

The chain combines TRBV7-3 with TRBJ1-1; no clear D. Germline-derived CDR1 and CDR2 are SGHTA and FQGTGA. The V end was cut by 2 bases, the J end by 0 bases, with 10 bases between. There are 15 residues in the CDR3. CDR3 loop: CASSLDGQVNTEAFF. In DNA form, the CDR3 reads TGTGCCAGCAGCTTAGATGGGCAGGTGAACACTGAAGCTTTCTTT.

CDR3 amino acids: CTSSQDGTRFHEQYF. The DNA for the CDR3 is TGCACCAGCAGCCAAGATGGCACTAGATTCCACGAGCAGTACTTC. The gene calls are TRBV1 and TRBJ2-7; the tabulated D call, TRBD2, remains unverified against the DNA. TRBV1 is a pseudogene segment. The CDR3 extends over 15 amino acids.

V usage is TRBV25-1 and J usage is TRBJ2-1, with TRBD1 identical over 11 bases. With V trimmed by 4 bases and J by 6 bases, 5 bases remained unmatched. CDR1 is MGHDK, CDR2 SYGVNS, per germline. The CDR3 spans 15 residues. In DNA form, the CDR3 reads TGTGCCAGCAGTGTATCCGGGACAGGGGGCAATGAGCAGTTCTTC. It specifies CASSVSGTGGNEQFF.

J is TRBJ2-1 and V is TRBV27; no clear D. Trimming removed 0 bases at V and 15 bases at J, with 18 bases between. The CDR3 is 14 residues long. The germline V gene has CDR1 MNHEY and CDR2 SMNVEV (reference sequence). For the CDR3, the DNA is TGTGCCAGCAGTTTATCTACAGACACCCGTAAACTGTTCTTC. Its translation is CASSLSTDTRKLFF.

This clone was counted between two and nine times. CDR3 DNA sequence: TGCGCCAGCAGCCAAGGACCCACAGGCTATAACTATGGCTACACCTTC. Translated, it gives CASSQGPTGYNYGYTF. The gene calls are TRBV4-1 and TRBJ1-2, with D possibly TRBD1 on 5 matching bases. This CDR3 region has 16 residues. V was clipped by 1 base and J by 1 base, with 13 bases between them. CDR1 and CDR2 from the germline V gene are MGHRA and YSYEKL.